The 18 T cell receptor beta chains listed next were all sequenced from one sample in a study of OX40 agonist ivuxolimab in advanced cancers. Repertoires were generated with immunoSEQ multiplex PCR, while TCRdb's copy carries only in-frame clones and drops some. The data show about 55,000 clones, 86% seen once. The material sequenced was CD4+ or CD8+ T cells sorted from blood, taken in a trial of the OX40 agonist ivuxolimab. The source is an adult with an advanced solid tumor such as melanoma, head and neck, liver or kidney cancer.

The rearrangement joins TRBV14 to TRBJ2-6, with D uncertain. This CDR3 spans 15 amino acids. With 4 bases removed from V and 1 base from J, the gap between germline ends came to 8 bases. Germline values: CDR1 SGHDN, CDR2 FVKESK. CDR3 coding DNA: TGTGCCAGCAGCCTCCATGCTTCTGGGGCCAACGTCCTGACTTTC. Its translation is CASSLHASGANVLTF.

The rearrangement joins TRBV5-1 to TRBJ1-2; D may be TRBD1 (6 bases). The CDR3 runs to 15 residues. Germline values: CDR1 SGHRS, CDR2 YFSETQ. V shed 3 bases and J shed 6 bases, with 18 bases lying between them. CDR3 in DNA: TGCGCCAGCAGCTACATTGATAGGGGGAAGGATGGCTACACCTTC. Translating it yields CASSYIDRGKDGYTF.

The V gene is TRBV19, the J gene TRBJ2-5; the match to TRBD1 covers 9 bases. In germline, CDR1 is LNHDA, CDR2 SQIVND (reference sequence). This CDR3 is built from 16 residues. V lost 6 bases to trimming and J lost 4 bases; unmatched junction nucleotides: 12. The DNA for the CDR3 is TGTGCCAGTAGAGGGGCGGACAGGGGCCCAGGAGAGACCCAGTACTTC. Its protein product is CASRGADRGPGETQYF.

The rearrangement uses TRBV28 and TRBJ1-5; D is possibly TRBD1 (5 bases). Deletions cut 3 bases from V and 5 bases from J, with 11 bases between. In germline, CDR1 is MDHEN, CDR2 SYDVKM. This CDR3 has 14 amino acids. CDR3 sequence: CASSFPGDDQPQHF. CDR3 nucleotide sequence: TGTGCCAGCAGTTTCCCGGGGGATGATCAGCCCCAGCATTTT.

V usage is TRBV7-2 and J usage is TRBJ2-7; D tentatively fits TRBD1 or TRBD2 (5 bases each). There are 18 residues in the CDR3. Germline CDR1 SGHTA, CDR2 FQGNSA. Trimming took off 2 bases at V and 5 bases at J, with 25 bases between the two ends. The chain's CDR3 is CASSLLHTTGRRRNEQYF. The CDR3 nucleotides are TGTGCCAGCAGCTTACTACACACAACAGGCCGCAGGAGGAACGAGCAGTACTTC.

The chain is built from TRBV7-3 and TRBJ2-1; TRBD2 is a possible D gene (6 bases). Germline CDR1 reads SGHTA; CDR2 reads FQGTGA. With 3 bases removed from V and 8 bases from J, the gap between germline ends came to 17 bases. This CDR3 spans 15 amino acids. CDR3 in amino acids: CASSFLVGGWYEQFF. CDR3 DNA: TGTGCCAGCAGCTTTCTAGTGGGGGGTTGGTATGAGCAGTTCTTC.

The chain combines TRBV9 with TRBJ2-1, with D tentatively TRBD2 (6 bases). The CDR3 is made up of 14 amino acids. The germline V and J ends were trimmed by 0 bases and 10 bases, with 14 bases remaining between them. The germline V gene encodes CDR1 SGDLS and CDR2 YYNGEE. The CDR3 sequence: CASSVEGTGDEQFF. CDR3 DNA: TGTGCCAGCAGCGTAGAAGGAACGGGGGACGAGCAGTTCTTC.

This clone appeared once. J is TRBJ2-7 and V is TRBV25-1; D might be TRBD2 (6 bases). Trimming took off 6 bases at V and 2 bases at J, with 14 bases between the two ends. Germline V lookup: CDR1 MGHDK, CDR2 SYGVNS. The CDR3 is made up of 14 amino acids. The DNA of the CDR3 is TGTGCCAGCAGCGGGGACCCGGGGGCCTACGAGCAGTACTTC. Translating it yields CASSGDPGAYEQYF.

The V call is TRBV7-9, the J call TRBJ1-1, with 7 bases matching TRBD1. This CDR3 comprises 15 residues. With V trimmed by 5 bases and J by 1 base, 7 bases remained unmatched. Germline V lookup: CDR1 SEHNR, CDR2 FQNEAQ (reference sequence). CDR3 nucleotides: TGTGCCAGCAGCCTCCCGGGACAGACGAACACTGAAGCTTTCTTT. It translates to CASSLPGQTNTEAFF.

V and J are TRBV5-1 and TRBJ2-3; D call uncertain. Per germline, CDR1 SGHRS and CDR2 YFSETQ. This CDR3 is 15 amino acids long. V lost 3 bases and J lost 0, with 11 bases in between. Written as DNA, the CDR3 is TGCGCCAGCAGCTCTCAGTACTCTAGCACAGATACGCAGTATTTT. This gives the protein CASSSQYSSTDTQYF.

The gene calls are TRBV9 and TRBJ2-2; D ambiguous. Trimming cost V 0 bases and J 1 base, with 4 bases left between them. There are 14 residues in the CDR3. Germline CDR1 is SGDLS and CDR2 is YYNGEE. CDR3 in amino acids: CASSVAGNTGELFF. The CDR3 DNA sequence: TGTGCCAGCAGCGTAGCGGGGAACACCGGGGAGCTGTTTTTT.

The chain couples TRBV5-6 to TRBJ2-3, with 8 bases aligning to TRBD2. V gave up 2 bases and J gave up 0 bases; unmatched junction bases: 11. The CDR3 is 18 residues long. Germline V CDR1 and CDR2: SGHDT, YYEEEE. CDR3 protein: CASSFRGGKDRSTDTQYF. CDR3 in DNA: TGTGCCAGCAGCTTTCGGGGGGGTAAAGACCGAAGCACAGATACGCAGTATTTT.

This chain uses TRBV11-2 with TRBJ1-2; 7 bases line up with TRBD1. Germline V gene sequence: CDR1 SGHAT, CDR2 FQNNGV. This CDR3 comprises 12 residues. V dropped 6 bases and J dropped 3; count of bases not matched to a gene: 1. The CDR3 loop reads CASRTGYYGYTF. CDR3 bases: TGTGCCAGCAGGACAGGGTACTATGGCTACACCTTC.

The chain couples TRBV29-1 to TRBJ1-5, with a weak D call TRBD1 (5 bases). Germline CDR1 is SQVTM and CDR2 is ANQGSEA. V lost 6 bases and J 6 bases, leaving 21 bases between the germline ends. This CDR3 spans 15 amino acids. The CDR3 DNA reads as TGCAGCGTGGTGGAATACGGGGGAGGAGGTCAGCCCCAGCATTTT. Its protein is CSVVEYGGGGQPQHF.

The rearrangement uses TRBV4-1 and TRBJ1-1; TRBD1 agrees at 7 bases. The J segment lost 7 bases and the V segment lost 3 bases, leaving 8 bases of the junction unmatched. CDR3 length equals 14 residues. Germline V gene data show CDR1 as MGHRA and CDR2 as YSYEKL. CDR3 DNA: TGCGCCAGCAGCCAGTCGGACAGGCCAATTGAAGCTTTCTTT. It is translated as CASSQSDRPIEAFF.

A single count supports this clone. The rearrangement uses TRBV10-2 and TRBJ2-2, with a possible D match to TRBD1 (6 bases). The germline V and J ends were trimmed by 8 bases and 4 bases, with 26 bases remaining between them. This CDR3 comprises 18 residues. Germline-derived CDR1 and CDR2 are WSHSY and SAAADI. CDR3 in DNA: TGCGCCAGCGGTTACGGGACACCGCCATGGGTAGGCACCGGGGAGCTGTTTTTT. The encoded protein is CASGYGTPPWVGTGELFF.

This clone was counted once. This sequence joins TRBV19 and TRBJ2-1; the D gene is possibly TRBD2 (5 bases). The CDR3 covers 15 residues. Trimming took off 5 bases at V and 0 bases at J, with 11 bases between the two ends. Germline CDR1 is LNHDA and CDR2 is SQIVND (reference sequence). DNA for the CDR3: TGTGCCAGTAGTGAGCCGGGATTCTCCTACAATGAGCAGTTCTTC. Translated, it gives CASSEPGFSYNEQFF. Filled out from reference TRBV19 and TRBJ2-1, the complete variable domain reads DGGITQSPKYLFRKEGQNVTLSCEQNLNHDAMYWYRQDPGQGLRLIYYSQIVNDFQKGDIAEGYSVSREKKESFPLTVTSAQKNPTAFYLCASSEPGFSYNEQFFGPGTRLTVL.

CDR3 sequence (DNA): TGTGCCAGCAGCCCCGACAGGGATCAGCCCCAGCATTTT. Translated, it gives CASSPDRDQPQHF. This chain connects TRBV27 to TRBJ1-5; 7 bases match TRBD1. The CDR3 spans 13 residues. Per germline, CDR1 MNHEY and CDR2 SMNVEV (reference sequence). J gave up 5 bases and V 6 bases, and 4 bases lay outside the gene matches.